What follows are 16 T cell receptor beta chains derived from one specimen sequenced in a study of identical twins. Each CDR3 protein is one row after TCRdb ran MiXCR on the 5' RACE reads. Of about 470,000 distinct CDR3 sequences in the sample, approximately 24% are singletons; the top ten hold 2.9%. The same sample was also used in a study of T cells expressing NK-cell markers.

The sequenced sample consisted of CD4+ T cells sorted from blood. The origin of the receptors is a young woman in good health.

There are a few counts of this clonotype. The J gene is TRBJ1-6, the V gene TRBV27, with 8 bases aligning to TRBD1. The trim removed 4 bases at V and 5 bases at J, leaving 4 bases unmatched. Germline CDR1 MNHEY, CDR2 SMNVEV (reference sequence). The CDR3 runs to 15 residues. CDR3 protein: CASSYRGLHNSPLHF. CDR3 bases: TGTGCCAGCAGTTACAGGGGGTTGCATAATTCACCCCTCCACTTT.

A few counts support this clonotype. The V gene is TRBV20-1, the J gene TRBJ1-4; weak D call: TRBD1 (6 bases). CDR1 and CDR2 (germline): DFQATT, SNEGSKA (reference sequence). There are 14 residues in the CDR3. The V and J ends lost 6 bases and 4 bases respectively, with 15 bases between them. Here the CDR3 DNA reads TGCAGTGCCTTAAAAGGACAGTATAATGAAAAACTGTTTTTT. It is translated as CSALKGQYNEKLFF.

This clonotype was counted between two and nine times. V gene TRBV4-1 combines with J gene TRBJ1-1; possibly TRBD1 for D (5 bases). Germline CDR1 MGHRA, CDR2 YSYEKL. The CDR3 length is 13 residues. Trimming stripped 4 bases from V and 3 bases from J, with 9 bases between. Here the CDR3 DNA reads TGCGCCAGCAGCCGGGGCCTGGACACTGAAGCTTTCTTT. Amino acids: CASSRGLDTEAFF.

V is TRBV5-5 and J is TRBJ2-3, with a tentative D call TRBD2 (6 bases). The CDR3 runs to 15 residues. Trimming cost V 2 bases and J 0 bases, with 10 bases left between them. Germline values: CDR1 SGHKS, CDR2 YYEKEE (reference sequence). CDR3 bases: TGTGCCAGCAGCTTTTACGGGGGTAGCACAGATACGCAGTATTTT. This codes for CASSFYGGSTDTQYF. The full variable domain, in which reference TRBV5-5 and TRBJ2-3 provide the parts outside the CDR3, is DAGVTQSPTHLIKTRGQQVTLRCSPISGHKSVSWYQQVLGQGPQFIFQYYEKEERGRGNFPDRFSARQFPNYSSELNVNALLLGDSALYLCASSFYGGSTDTQYFGPGTRLTVL.

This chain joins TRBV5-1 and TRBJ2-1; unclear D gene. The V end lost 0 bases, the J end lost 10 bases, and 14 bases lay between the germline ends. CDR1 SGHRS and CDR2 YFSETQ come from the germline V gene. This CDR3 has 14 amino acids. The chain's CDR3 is CASSLGTSRDEQFF. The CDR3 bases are TGCGCCAGCAGCTTGGGAACTTCCAGAGACGAGCAGTTCTTC.

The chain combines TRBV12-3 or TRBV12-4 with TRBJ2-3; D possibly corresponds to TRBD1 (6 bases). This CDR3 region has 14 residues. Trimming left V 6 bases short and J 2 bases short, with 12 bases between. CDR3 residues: CASRPSGVTDTQYF. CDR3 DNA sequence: TGTGCCAGCAGACCCTCAGGGGTCACAGATACGCAGTATTTT.

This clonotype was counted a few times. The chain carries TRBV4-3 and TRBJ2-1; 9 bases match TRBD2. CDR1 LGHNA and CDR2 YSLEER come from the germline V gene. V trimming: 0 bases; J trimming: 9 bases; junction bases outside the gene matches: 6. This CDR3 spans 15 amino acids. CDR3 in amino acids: CASSQDPAGGFEQFF. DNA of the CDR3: TGCGCCAGCAGCCAAGATCCAGCGGGAGGTTTTGAGCAGTTCTTC.

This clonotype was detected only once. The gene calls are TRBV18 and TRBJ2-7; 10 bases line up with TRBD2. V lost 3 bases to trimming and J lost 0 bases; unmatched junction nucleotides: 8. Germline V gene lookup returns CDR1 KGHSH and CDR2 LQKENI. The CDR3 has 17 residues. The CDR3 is CASSPRLGTSVSYEQYF. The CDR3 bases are TGTGCCAGCTCACCCCGGCTGGGGACTAGCGTCTCCTACGAGCAGTACTTC.

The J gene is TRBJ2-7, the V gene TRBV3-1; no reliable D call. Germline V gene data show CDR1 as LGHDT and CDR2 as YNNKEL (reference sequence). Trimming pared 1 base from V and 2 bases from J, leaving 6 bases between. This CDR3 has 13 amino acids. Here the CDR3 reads CASSQGQAYEQYF. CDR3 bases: TGTGCCAGCAGCCAAGGGCAGGCCTACGAGCAGTACTTC.

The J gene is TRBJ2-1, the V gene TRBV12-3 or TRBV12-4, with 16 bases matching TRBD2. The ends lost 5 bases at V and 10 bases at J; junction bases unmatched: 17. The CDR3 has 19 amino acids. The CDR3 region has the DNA TGTGCCAGCAGTCCTGGGACTAGCGGGAGGGCCTTTTTGAGTAGAGAGCAGTTCTTC. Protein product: CASSPGTSGRAFLSREQFF.

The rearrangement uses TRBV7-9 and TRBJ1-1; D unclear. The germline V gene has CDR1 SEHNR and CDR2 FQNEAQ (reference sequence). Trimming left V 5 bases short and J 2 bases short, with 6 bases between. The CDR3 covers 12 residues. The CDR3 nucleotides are TGTGCCAGCAGCCCTGATAACACTGAAGCTTTCTTT. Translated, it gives CASSPDNTEAFF.

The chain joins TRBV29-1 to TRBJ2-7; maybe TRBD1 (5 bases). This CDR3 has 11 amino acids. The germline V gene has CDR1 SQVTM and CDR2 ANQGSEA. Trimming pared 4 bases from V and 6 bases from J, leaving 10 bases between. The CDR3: CSVGEQVEQYF. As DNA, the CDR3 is TGCAGCGTTGGGGAACAGGTCGAGCAGTACTTC.

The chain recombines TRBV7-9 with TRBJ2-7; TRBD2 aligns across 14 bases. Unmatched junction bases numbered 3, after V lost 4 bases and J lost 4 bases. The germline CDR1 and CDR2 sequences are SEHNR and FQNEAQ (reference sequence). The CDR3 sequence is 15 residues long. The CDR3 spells CASSWGLAGVYEQYF. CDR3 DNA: TGTGCCAGCAGCTGGGGACTAGCGGGAGTTTACGAGCAGTACTTC.

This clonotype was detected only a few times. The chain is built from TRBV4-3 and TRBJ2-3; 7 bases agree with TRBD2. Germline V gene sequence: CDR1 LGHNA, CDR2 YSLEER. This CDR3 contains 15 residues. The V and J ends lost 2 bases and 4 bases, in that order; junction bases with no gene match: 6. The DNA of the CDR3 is TGCGCCAGCAGCCAATTGGCAGGGAGGGCAGATACGCAGTATTTT. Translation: CASSQLAGRADTQYF.

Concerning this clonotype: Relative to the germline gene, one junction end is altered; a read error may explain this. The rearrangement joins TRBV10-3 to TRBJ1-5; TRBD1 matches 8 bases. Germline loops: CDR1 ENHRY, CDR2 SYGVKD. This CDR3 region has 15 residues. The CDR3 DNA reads TGTGCCATCAGTTCGACAGGGGATAGCAATCAGACCCAGCATTTT. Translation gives CAISSTGDSNQTQHF.

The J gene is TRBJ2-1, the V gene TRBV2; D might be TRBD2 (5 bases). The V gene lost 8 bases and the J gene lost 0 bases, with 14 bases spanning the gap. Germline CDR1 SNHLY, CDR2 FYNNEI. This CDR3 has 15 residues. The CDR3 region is CASYILAISYNEQFF. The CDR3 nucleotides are TGTGCCAGCTATATTTTAGCGATCTCCTACAATGAGCAGTTCTTC.